Shown below are 5 T cell receptor beta chains from a single sample sequenced in a study of blood T cell repertoires in COVID-19. Only in-frame clones appear in the TCRdb table, and some are missing; sequencing was by immunoSEQ multiplex PCR. The data hold roughly 25,000 clones, with about four fifths observed a single time. Sequencing used peripheral blood. These receptors came from a man aged 45 to 65 with COVID-19, enrolled during active disease.

This clone appeared a single time. The genes are TRBV6-5 and TRBJ1-6; D may be TRBD1 (6 bases). Germline V CDR1 and CDR2: MNHEY, SVGAGI. CDR3 length: 13 amino acids. Trimming shortened V by 7 bases and J by 5 bases, and 9 bases separated the two germline ends. CDR3 amino acids: CASNTGNNSPLHF. The CDR3 DNA sequence: TGTGCCAGCAACACAGGGAATAATTCACCCCTCCACTTT.

In this sample, this clone turned up a few times. The chain recombines TRBV5-1 with TRBJ1-1; TRBD1 matches at 10 bases. Losses at the gene ends were 6 bases for V and 4 bases for J; bases not matched to a gene: 6. This CDR3 spans 14 amino acids. Per the germline V gene, CDR1 is SGHRS and CDR2 is YFSETQ. The CDR3 protein is CASNGDRGGTEAFF. The CDR3 nucleotides read TGCGCCAGCAACGGGGACAGGGGCGGCACTGAAGCTTTCTTT.

The V and J genes are TRBV7-6 and TRBJ1-5; the D is unclear. Deletions cut 3 bases from V and 6 bases from J, with 9 bases between. The CDR3 is 13 amino acids. Germline CDR1 is SGHVS and CDR2 is FNYEAQ. The CDR3 sequence is CASSFGIGQPQHF. The DNA of the CDR3 is TGTGCCAGCAGCTTCGGTATTGGTCAGCCCCAGCATTTT.

The chain recombines TRBV2 with TRBJ2-7, with TRBD2 identical over 10 bases. The J segment lost 4 bases and the V segment lost 6 bases, leaving 12 bases of the junction unmatched. The CDR3 covers 16 residues. Per the germline V gene, CDR1 is SNHLY and CDR2 is FYNNEI. This chain's CDR3 is CASRAGLAASRYEQYF. The CDR3 bases are TGTGCCAGCAGGGCAGGACTAGCGGCCTCTCGGTACGAGCAGTACTTC.

This sequence joins TRBV9 and TRBJ2-7; possible D gene TRBD2, 7 bases. Per the germline V gene, CDR1 is SGDLS and CDR2 is YYNGEE. V shed 3 bases and J shed 4 bases, with 14 bases lying between them. There are 14 residues in the CDR3. Written as DNA, the CDR3 is TGTGCCAGCAGCGCTGGGGGGGCTGGGTACGAGCAGTACTTC. This sequence encodes CASSAGGAGYEQYF.